This T cell receptor (beta chain) stems from a study of CD8+ T cells in alopecia areata. The V gene lost 6 bases and the J gene lost 0 bases, with 18 bases spanning the gap. This CDR3 is 15 amino acids long. Germline V gene sequence: CDR1 SQVTM, CDR2 ANQGSEA. RNA was extracted and reverse transcribed into cDNA as the sequencing template. Clones were sequenced by immunoSEQ multiplex PCR, and TCRdb holds only the in-frame ones, with some missing. Of tens of thousands of clones in the sample, less than 70% are singletons; the top ten hold around 23%. Treatment meaning: oral pan-JAK inhibitor, 5-10 mg twice daily.

This rearrangement joins TRBV29-1 to TRBJ2-7, with D maybe TRBD2 (5 bases). Sequencing was performed on CD8+ T cells sorted from blood, taken at week 4, from a patient treated with tofacitinib. The TCR originated in a human donor with alopecia areata. The CDR3 DNA reads as TGCAGCGTCCACGCAGGCGGGCTTAGCTCCTACGAGCAGTACTTC. Its translation: CSVHAGGLSSYEQYF.